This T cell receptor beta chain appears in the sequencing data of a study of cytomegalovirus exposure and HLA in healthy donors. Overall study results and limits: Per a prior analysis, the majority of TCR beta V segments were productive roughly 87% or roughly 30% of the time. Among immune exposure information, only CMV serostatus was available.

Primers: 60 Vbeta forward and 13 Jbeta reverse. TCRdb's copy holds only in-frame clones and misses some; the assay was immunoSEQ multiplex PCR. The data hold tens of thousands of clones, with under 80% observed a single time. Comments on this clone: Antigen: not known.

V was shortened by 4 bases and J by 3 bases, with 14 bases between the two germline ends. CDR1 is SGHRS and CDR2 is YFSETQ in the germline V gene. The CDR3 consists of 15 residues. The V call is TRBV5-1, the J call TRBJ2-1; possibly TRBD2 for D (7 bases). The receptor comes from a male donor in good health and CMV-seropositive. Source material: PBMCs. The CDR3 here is CASSPGRGGYNEQFF. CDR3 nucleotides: TGCGCCAGCAGCCCTGGTAGGGGGGGCTACAATGAGCAGTTCTTC.